The 19 T cell receptor beta chains below all came from one sample that was sequenced in a study of blood T cell repertoires in COVID-19. Only in-frame clones appear in the TCRdb table, and some are missing; sequencing was by immunoSEQ multiplex PCR. The sample lists more than 200,000 clones, 88% seen once, with 2% to 2.5% in the top ten. The sample comprised peripheral blood. The receptors stem from a woman aged 40-49 years who had recovered from COVID-19.

The chain is built from TRBV11-2 and TRBJ2-4, with TRBD1 identical over 8 bases. CDR1 is SGHAT, CDR2 FQNNGV, per germline. There are 15 residues in the CDR3. Germline trimming cut 5 bases from V and 4 bases from J; bases unmatched to any gene: 7. The CDR3 loop is CASSPPTGGKNIQYF. The CDR3 nucleotides read TGTGCCAGCAGCCCCCCCACAGGGGGAAAAAACATTCAGTACTTC.

This chain connects TRBV5-4 to TRBJ1-2; the D is unclear. Germline V gives CDR1 SGHNT, CDR2 YYREEE (reference sequence). The length of the CDR3 is 17 residues. V was trimmed by 0 bases and J by 0 bases, leaving 15 bases between them. The CDR3 nucleotides are TGTGCCAGCAGCTTGGGGGGAGGACCAATAACTAACTATGGCTACACCTTC. Protein product: CASSLGGGPITNYGYTF.

The chain couples TRBV5-1 to TRBJ2-1; D is perhaps TRBD2 (5 bases). This CDR3 has 15 residues. The V and J ends lost 0 bases and 9 bases respectively, with 16 bases between them. Germline CDR1 SGHRS, CDR2 YFSETQ. CDR3 protein: CASSLDAAEESEQFF. DNA of the CDR3: TGCGCCAGCAGCTTGGACGCCGCGGAGGAAAGTGAGCAGTTCTTC.

The chain has TRBV2 and TRBJ1-4; D uncertain. Deletions cut 6 bases from V and 4 bases from J, with 9 bases between. From germline, CDR1 is SNHLY and CDR2 FYNNEI. The CDR3 is made up of 13 amino acids. The CDR3 spells CASRSDYNEKLFF. In DNA form, the CDR3 reads TGTGCCAGCAGGAGCGACTATAATGAAAAACTGTTTTTT.

The V and J genes are TRBV5-4 and TRBJ2-1; possible D gene TRBD2, 6 bases. Trimming stripped 0 bases from V and 0 bases from J, with 10 bases between. CDR1 is SGHNT and CDR2 is YYREEE in the germline V gene (reference sequence). The CDR3 is made up of 16 amino acids. The CDR3 bases are TGTGCCAGCAGCTTGGGGGCGACTAGCTCCTACAATGAGCAGTTCTTC. It encodes CASSLGATSSYNEQFF.

CDR3 sequence (DNA): TGTGCCAGCTCACCACGGGACAGGGAGGTCTACACCTTC. Residues: CASSPRDREVYTF. The V call is TRBV18, the J call TRBJ1-2, with 9 bases lining up with TRBD1. In germline, CDR1 is KGHSH, CDR2 LQKENI. CDR3 length: 13 residues. Trimming took 1 base from V and 10 from J; bases not matched to a gene: 4.

The chain recombines TRBV28 with TRBJ2-7; D uncertain. Germline values: CDR1 MDHEN, CDR2 SYDVKM. The CDR3 runs 12 residues. The V gene lost 2 bases and the J gene lost 5 bases, with 7 bases spanning the gap. The CDR3 is CASSLIPNEQYF. CDR3 nucleotide sequence: TGTGCCAGCAGTTTAATTCCTAACGAGCAGTACTTC. The full variable domain, its missing parts supplied by reference TRBV28 and TRBJ2-7, is DVKVTQSSRYLVKRTGEKVFLECVQDMDHENMFWYRQDPGLGLRLIYFSYDVKMKEKGDIPEGYSVSREKKERFSLILESASTNQTSMYLCASSLIPNEQYFGPGTRLTVT.

The gene calls are TRBV4-3 and TRBJ1-4, with 7 bases identical to TRBD1. The J segment lost 0 bases and the V segment lost 0 bases, leaving 16 bases of the junction unmatched. The CDR3 runs 21 residues. Germline V gene data show CDR1 as LGHNA and CDR2 as YSLEER. The DNA of the CDR3 is TGCGCCAGCAGCCAAGATTTGGGCAGGGGGGTTTCCTCGGCAACTAATGAAAAACTGTTTTTT. Its translation is CASSQDLGRGVSSATNEKLFF.

This chain connects TRBV11-3 to TRBJ2-5; tentatively, D is TRBD1 (5 bases). The CDR3 has 16 amino acids. Germline-derived CDR1 and CDR2 are SGHNT and YENEEA. V was clipped by 1 base and J by 5 bases, with 17 bases between them. The CDR3 is CASSLGPSGKVETQYF. Here the CDR3 DNA reads TGTGCCAGCAGCTTAGGTCCCTCAGGGAAGGTGGAGACCCAGTACTTC.

The chain combines TRBV10-3 with TRBJ2-7; D is unresolved. Germline CDR1 is ENHRY and CDR2 is SYGVKD. The V gene lost 4 bases and the J gene lost 3 bases, with 16 bases spanning the gap. This CDR3 is 15 amino acids long. The chain's CDR3 is CAISVAAGPDYEQYF. The CDR3 DNA is TGTGCCATCAGTGTCGCCGCAGGCCCCGACTACGAGCAGTACTTC.

This chain links TRBV15 with TRBJ1-3, with 7 bases fitting TRBD1. The CDR3 is made up of 19 amino acids. J lost 2 bases, V lost 1 base, and 14 bases had no gene match. Germline values: CDR1 LNHNV, CDR2 YYDKDF (reference sequence). The CDR3, as DNA: TGTGCCACCAGCAGAGGATCACCAGGGACAGCGCTCGCTGGAAACACCATATATTTT. Protein sequence: CATSRGSPGTALAGNTIYF.

The rearrangement joins TRBV27 to TRBJ2-5, with 9 bases lining up with TRBD2. The CDR3 contains 17 residues. Germline V gives CDR1 MNHEY, CDR2 SMNVEV (reference sequence). V shed 3 bases and J 2 bases; nucleotides not matched to a gene: 10. CDR3 coding DNA: TGTGCCAGCAGTTTTAGGCTAGCGGGACTCCTTCAAGAGACCCAGTACTTC. Amino acids: CASSFRLAGLLQETQYF.

The rearrangement links TRBV5-6 to TRBJ2-7, with 7 nucleotides matching TRBD1. V trimming: 1 base; J trimming: 3 bases; junction bases outside the gene matches: 10. Germline V gene lookup returns CDR1 SGHDT and CDR2 YYEEEE. The CDR3 has 16 residues. CDR3 in amino acids: CASSLYFGDRHYEQYF. In nucleotides, the CDR3 is TGTGCCAGCAGCTTGTATTTTGGGGACAGACACTACGAGCAGTACTTC.

This clone is a singleton in its sample. The V gene is TRBV19, the J gene TRBJ2-3; D is ambiguous. Trimming shortened V by 5 bases and J by 8 bases, and 11 bases separated the two germline ends. Germline V gene sequence: CDR1 LNHDA, CDR2 SQIVND (reference sequence). CDR3 size: 12 residues. CDR3 in DNA: TGTGCCAGTAGTTGGGTGGCAGGTACGCAGTATTTT. It codes for CASSWVAGTQYF.

Details on this clone: This sample also contains other DNA sequences that code for the same CDR3. V is TRBV7-2 and J is TRBJ2-7; D gene unclear. The CDR3 loop spans 13 amino acids. V lost 3 bases and J 1 base, leaving 7 bases between the germline ends. Germline V gives CDR1 SGHTA, CDR2 FQGNSA. For the CDR3, the DNA is TGTGCCAGCAGCTTGGCACTATCCTACGAGCAGTACTTC. Its protein is CASSLALSYEQYF.

This chain links TRBV5-5 with TRBJ1-5; 7 bases fit TRBD1. This CDR3 region has 18 residues. Per the germline V gene, CDR1 is SGHKS and CDR2 is YYEKEE (reference sequence). The V and J ends lost 3 bases and 0 bases, in that order; junction bases with no gene match: 12. CDR3 residues: CASSSGPGQVISNQPQHF. DNA for the CDR3: TGTGCCAGCAGCTCCGGACCCGGACAGGTGATTAGCAATCAGCCCCAGCATTTT.

V gene TRBV7-9 combines with J gene TRBJ1-6; TRBD1 matches at 8 bases. The CDR3 runs 14 residues. CDR1 and CDR2 (germline): SEHNR, FQNEAQ (reference sequence). Unmatched junction bases numbered 4, after V lost 6 bases and J lost 6 bases. The CDR3 sequence: CASRPTGGNSPLHF. The CDR3 coding sequence is TGTGCCAGCAGGCCTACAGGGGGTAATTCACCCCTCCACTTT.

This clone was observed once. The chain combines TRBV11-3 with TRBJ2-5; 7 nucleotides match TRBD1. V lost 5 bases, J lost 5 bases, and 5 bases stayed unmatched. CDR1 is SGHNT and CDR2 is YENEEA in the germline V gene. The CDR3 sequence is 13 residues long. In DNA form, the CDR3 reads TGTGCCAGCAGCCAGACAGGGTTGGAGACCCAGTACTTC. Amino acid sequence: CASSQTGLETQYF.

The gene calls are TRBV4-3 and TRBJ1-3, with TRBD1 matching 11 bases. The CDR3 runs 18 residues. The ends lost 4 bases at V and 3 bases at J; junction bases unmatched: 11. In germline, CDR1 is LGHNA, CDR2 YSLEER. In nucleotides, the CDR3 is TGCGCCAGCAGCCTTAACCCCGGGACAGGGGGTGGTGGAAACACCATATATTTT. It encodes CASSLNPGTGGGGNTIYF.